Sequencing of this T cell receptor (beta chain) was carried out in a study of vaccination effects on CD4 cells after COVID-19. Antigen-specific CD4+ T cells were first expanded with viral peptide pools by the ViraFEST assay and only then sequenced. Cells that had been cultured for 10 days were the source of isolated CD4+ T cells. SARS-CoV-2 infection was confirmed by PCR in the person between March and December 2020. Replacing half the medium with IL-2 medium was done on days 3 and 7. This clone was seen only once. What it binds is unknown. Only in-frame clones appear in the TCRdb table, and some are missing; sequencing was by immunoSEQ multiplex PCR. The data hold tens of thousands of clones, with about 78% observed a single time. Findings and caveats of the study: At late timepoints after vaccination, vaccine- and infection-induced clones shrank markedly.

V lost 5 bases to trimming and J lost 6 bases, with 13 bases between them. This CDR3 contains 13 residues. Germline-derived CDR1 and CDR2 are MNHEY and SVGAGI. The sequence was collected from a human donor who had a prior SARS-CoV-2 infection. This chain links TRBV6-5 with TRBJ1-2; D ambiguous. Sequencing was performed on CD4+ T cells from PBMCs cultured with HCoV-NL63 spike peptides, taken before COVID-19 vaccination. CDR3 coding DNA: TGTGCCAGCAGTCCCGGAAAAGCGGATGGCTACACCTTC. Translated: CASSPGKADGYTF.